This TCR beta chain appears in the sequencing data of a study of cytomegalovirus exposure and HLA in healthy donors. Researchers ran the PCR with 60 Vbeta and 13 Jbeta primers. Measured with immunoSEQ multiplex PCR; TCRdb has only the in-frame clones, and not every one. The table records around 65,000 clones, approximately 72% of them present only once. V was pared by 5 bases and J by 2 bases, with 11 bases between. The germline V gene has CDR1 MDHEN and CDR2 SYDVKM. The CDR3 loop spans 14 amino acids. The receptor comes from a woman aged 25 to 39 in good health and CMV-seropositive. What was sequenced was PBMCs. The V gene is TRBV28, the J gene TRBJ2-3; D is unresolved. Here the CDR3 DNA reads TGTGCCAGCAGTCCGAAAGCGCACACAGATACGCAGTATTTT. It encodes CASSPKAHTDTQYF.